The 25 T cell receptor beta chains reported below all come from one sample, sequenced in a study of blood T cells in healthy people across ages. A second PCR, run for 7 to 11 cycles, used a sample-barcoded 5' primer plus a J-beta primer mix. TCRdb reprocessed the 5' RACE reads with MiXCR, giving one entry per CDR3 protein. The sample carries about 1,500,000 distinct CDR3 sequences, roughly 28% recorded once. Sequenced material: blood. The receptors shown here come from a woman aged 25 to 39 in good health.

For this clonotype: This may stem from a read error, because a much larger clone lies one nucleotide away. The rearrangement joins TRBV25-1 to TRBJ1-1; D uncertain. CDR3 length: 12 residues. Looked up from germline, CDR1 is MGHDK and CDR2 is SYGVNS. V lost 6 bases and J 4 bases, leaving 9 bases between the germline ends. The CDR3 region has the DNA TGTGCCAGCAGACTCGGAAGCACTGAAGCTTTCTTT. It yields the protein CASRLGSTEAFF.

This clonotype was seen repeatedly, ten times or more. This chain uses TRBV12-3 or TRBV12-4 with TRBJ1-2; D remains ambiguous. This CDR3 region has 15 residues. V lost 6 bases and J lost 1, with 15 bases in between. This CDR3 is CASSPSGSLNYGYTF. DNA of the CDR3: TGTGCCAGCAGCCCCTCGGGGTCTCTTAACTATGGCTACACCTTC.

Details on this clonotype: Its ends do not fully match the called genes, so a read error is possible. V is TRBV12-3 or TRBV12-4 and J is TRBJ1-5; TRBD1 is a possible D gene (5 bases). The CDR3 loop spans 14 amino acids. CDR3 in amino acids: CASRDTVSNRPQHF. The CDR3 bases are TGTGCCAGCAGGGACACGGTTAGCAATCGGCCCCAGCATTTT.

The V call is TRBV7-2, the J call TRBJ2-1; 7 nucleotides match TRBD2. Losses at the gene ends were 4 bases for V and 7 bases for J; bases not matched to a gene: 7. Germline values: CDR1 SGHTA, CDR2 FQGNSA. This CDR3 region has 14 residues. CDR3 in amino acids: CASSSGGSGNEQFF. CDR3 DNA: TGTGCCAGCAGCTCTGGCGGGAGTGGTAATGAGCAGTTCTTC.

This clonotype has a count of ten or more. This chain joins TRBV3-1 and TRBJ2-7; TRBD2 matches at 14 bases. The junction had 4 bases not matched to a gene; V was cut back by 4 bases and J by 5 bases. Germline V lookup: CDR1 LGHDT, CDR2 YNNKEL (reference sequence). This CDR3 spans 15 amino acids. The CDR3 nucleotides are TGTGCCAGCAGCCTCTCGGGACTAGCGGGGGACGAGCAGTACTTC. Its protein is CASSLSGLAGDEQYF.

This clonotype appeared a few times. V gene TRBV7-2 combines with J gene TRBJ2-7, with D uncertain. Trimming removed 3 bases from V and 5 bases from J, with 8 bases in between. The length of the CDR3 is 12 residues. Germline lookup yields CDR1 SGHTA and CDR2 FQGNSA. Here the CDR3 reads CASSLMTHEQYF. DNA for the CDR3: TGTGCCAGCAGCTTGATGACCCACGAGCAGTACTTC.

This clonotype was observed a few times. Being one base from a much bigger clone, this may be a read error. V is TRBV10-3 and J is TRBJ2-1; 11 bases match TRBD2. This CDR3 region has 11 residues. CDR1 and CDR2 from the germline V gene are ENHRY and SYGVKD. This CDR3 is CVTSGRSEQFF. The CDR3 bases are TGTGTTACTAGCGGGAGAAGTGAGCAGTTCTTC.

The chain is built from TRBV7-2 and TRBJ1-5, with TRBD1 matching 7 bases. The CDR3 totals 15 residues. Looked up from germline, CDR1 is SGHTA and CDR2 is FQGNSA. V lost 1 base and J lost 4; bases outside the gene matches: 4. This CDR3 reads CASSLDRDRNQPQHF. The CDR3, as DNA: TGTGCCAGCAGCTTAGATAGGGACAGAAATCAGCCCCAGCATTTT.

The rearrangement links TRBV2 to TRBJ1-5; possibly TRBD1 for D (6 bases). Trimming pared 4 bases from V and 2 bases from J, leaving 18 bases between. The CDR3 covers 17 residues. Per the germline V gene, CDR1 is SNHLY and CDR2 is FYNNEI. The CDR3 loop reads CASSGSRGRGGNQPQHF. CDR3 DNA sequence: TGTGCCAGCAGTGGGAGTCGGGGGCGCGGGGGCAATCAGCCCCAGCATTTT. The complete variable domain, with remaining parts taken from reference TRBV2 and TRBJ1-5, reads EPEVTQTPSHQVTQMGQEVILRCVPISNHLYFYWYRQILGQKVEFLVSFYNNEISEKSEIFDDQFSVERPDGSNFTLKIRSTKLEDSAMYFCASSGSRGRGGNQPQHFGDGTRLSIL.

V and J are TRBV5-1 and TRBJ1-1, with TRBD1 matching over 8 bases. This CDR3 region has 15 residues. The germline CDR1 and CDR2 sequences are SGHRS and YFSETQ. Losses at the gene ends were 0 bases for V and 5 bases for J; bases not matched to a gene: 6. This CDR3 is CASSLAMDRDTEAFF. The CDR3 region has the DNA TGCGCCAGCAGCTTGGCCATGGACAGGGATACTGAAGCTTTCTTT.

J is TRBJ2-1 and V is TRBV12-5; 14 bases agree with TRBD2. The CDR3 covers 16 residues. V was clipped by 1 base and J by 6 bases; unmatched bases: 2. Germline V CDR1 and CDR2: LGHNT, FRNRAP. The CDR3 loop is CASGLGGTSGGNEQFF. DNA of the CDR3: TGTGCTAGTGGTTTGGGGGGGACTAGCGGGGGCAATGAGCAGTTCTTC.

This clonotype occurred many times. V is TRBV20-1 and J is TRBJ2-7, with 8 bases fitting TRBD2. Germline V gene sequence: CDR1 DFQATT, CDR2 SNEGSKA (reference sequence). The CDR3 covers 16 residues. With 5 bases clipped from V and 4 bases from J, the junction kept 16 bases outside the gene matches. CDR3 residues: CSAARKGAGVGYEQYF. The CDR3 DNA follows: TGCAGTGCTGCCCGGAAAGGAGCGGGAGTCGGGTACGAGCAGTACTTC.

At least ten counts were recorded for this clonotype. The chain employs TRBV12-3 or TRBV12-4 and TRBJ2-6, with 10 bases identical to TRBD1. The V segment lost 6 bases and the J segment 0 bases; nucleotides outside the gene matches: 5. This CDR3 is built from 17 residues. This CDR3 is CASRETGGSSGANVLTF. The CDR3 region has the DNA TGTGCCAGCAGGGAGACAGGGGGCAGCTCTGGGGCCAACGTCCTGACTTTC.

This clonotype was picked up one time. The chain couples TRBV5-1 to TRBJ2-4; 11 nucleotides agree with TRBD2. V trimming: 1 base; J trimming: 13 bases; junction bases outside the gene matches: 7. CDR1 is SGHRS and CDR2 is YFSETQ in the germline V gene. The CDR3 covers 14 residues. In nucleotides, the CDR3 is TGCGCCAGCAGCTTGACTAGCGGGAGTCTGGGGCAGTACTTC. It yields the protein CASSLTSGSLGQYF.

Ten or more counts support this clonotype. This rearrangement joins TRBV12-3 or TRBV12-4 to TRBJ1-5; D is undetermined. The CDR3 runs 16 residues. Trimming cost V 1 base and J 0 bases, with 10 bases left between them. In nucleotides, the CDR3 is TGTGCCAGCAGTTTAGGGCCAGTTTATAGCAATCAGCCCCAGCATTTT. Translation gives CASSLGPVYSNQPQHF.

The chain employs TRBV29-1 and TRBJ2-2; D is unclear. Germline V gene data show CDR1 as SQVTM and CDR2 as ANQGSEA. Deletions cut 1 base from V and 5 bases from J, with 8 bases between. The CDR3 is 13 amino acids. The CDR3 DNA reads TGCAGCGTTGAAGTCTCCTTGACCGGGGAGCTGTTTTTT. Translation: CSVEVSLTGELFF.

With regard to this clonotype: This may arise from a read error, as a much more abundant clone is one base away. The gene calls are TRBV3-1 and TRBJ2-1; the D is unclear. CDR1 is LGHDT and CDR2 is YNNKEL in the germline V gene (reference sequence). This CDR3 comprises 14 residues. The CDR3 here is CAGSQVKSYNEQFF. In DNA form, the CDR3 reads TGTGCCGGCAGCCAAGTGAAGAGTTACAATGAGCAGTTCTTC.

This clonotype was seen a few times. The rearrangement links TRBV7-2 to TRBJ2-7, with 7 bases identical to TRBD2. J was trimmed by 8 bases and V by 5 bases; bases with no gene match: 6. Germline loops: CDR1 SGHTA, CDR2 FQGNSA. CDR3 size: 12 residues. CDR3 amino acids: CASSPQRGKQYF. DNA for the CDR3: TGTGCCAGCAGCCCCCAGCGGGGCAAGCAGTACTTC.

This clonotype showed up many times. CDR3 region: CASSSGADSRTQYF. The CDR3 nucleotides read TGCGCCAGCAGCTCCGGGGCAGACTCTCGTACGCAGTATTTT. The rearrangement uses TRBV5-1 and TRBJ2-3; D tentatively fits TRBD1 or TRBD2 (5 bases each). Germline CDR1 and CDR2: SGHRS and YFSETQ. V lost 3 bases and J 8 bases, leaving 16 bases between the germline ends. The CDR3 contains 14 residues.

This clonotype was recorded a few times. The V gene is TRBV24-1, the J gene TRBJ2-5; 14 nucleotides align to TRBD2. CDR3 length equals 15 residues. Per germline, CDR1 KGHDR and CDR2 SFDVKD. Unmatched junction bases numbered 7, after V lost 9 bases and J lost 5 bases. The chain's CDR3 is CATGGTSGSGETQYF. CDR3 DNA sequence: TGTGCCACCGGGGGGACTAGCGGGAGTGGGGAGACCCAGTACTTC.

This clonotype appeared a few times. The chain combines TRBV6-1 with TRBJ1-6; the match to TRBD1 covers 11 bases. Germline V lookup: CDR1 MNHNS, CDR2 SASEGT. The junction had 6 bases not matched to a gene; V was cut back by 0 bases and J by 8 bases. The CDR3 extends over 17 amino acids. The CDR3, as DNA: TGTGCCAGCAGTGAAGCCGGGACAGGGGGATCCGATTCACCCCTCCACTTT. It is translated as CASSEAGTGGSDSPLHF.

This clonotype occurred a few times. V is TRBV7-9 and J is TRBJ2-7; D perhaps matches TRBD1 (5 bases). CDR3 size: 15 residues. The germline V and J ends were trimmed by 4 bases and 0 bases, with 13 bases remaining between them. Germline CDR1 SEHNR, CDR2 FQNEAQ (reference sequence). DNA of the CDR3: TGTGCCAGCAGCTGGGGCGCGTCGAGCTCCTACGAGCAGTACTTC. This gives the protein CASSWGASSSYEQYF.

Worth noting for this clonotype: The junction departs from the called germline gene at one end, perhaps through a read error. The V gene is TRBV5-1, the J gene TRBJ2-1, with D possibly matching TRBD1 (5 bases). From germline, CDR1 is SGHRS and CDR2 YFSETQ. This CDR3 contains 15 residues. The CDR3 spells CANSLGVRTPNEQFF. The CDR3 DNA reads TGCGCCAACAGCTTAGGGGTGAGAACCCCCAATGAGCAGTTCTTC.

This clonotype has a handful of counts. This chain uses TRBV7-2 with TRBJ2-2, with D unresolved. Between the trimmed V and J ends, which lost 3 bases and 5 bases, there was a span of 7 bases. CDR1 and CDR2 from the germline V gene are SGHTA and FQGNSA. The CDR3 length is 13 residues. The CDR3 nucleotides are TGTGCCAGCAGCTTCACCCAAACCGGGGAGCTGTTTTTT. It specifies CASSFTQTGELFF.

Remarks on this clonotype: This sequence may be a read error, since a much larger clone differs from it by one base. The rearrangement uses TRBV2 and TRBJ2-7, with D unresolved. The DNA end is more similar to TRBJ2-4, so the J call may be wrong. CDR3 size: 12 residues. The V gene's germline CDR1 is SNHLY and CDR2 FYNNEI. In DNA form, the CDR3 reads TGTACCTCCGGGCTCATCCTTAACATTCAGTACTTC. Protein: CTSGLILNIQYF.